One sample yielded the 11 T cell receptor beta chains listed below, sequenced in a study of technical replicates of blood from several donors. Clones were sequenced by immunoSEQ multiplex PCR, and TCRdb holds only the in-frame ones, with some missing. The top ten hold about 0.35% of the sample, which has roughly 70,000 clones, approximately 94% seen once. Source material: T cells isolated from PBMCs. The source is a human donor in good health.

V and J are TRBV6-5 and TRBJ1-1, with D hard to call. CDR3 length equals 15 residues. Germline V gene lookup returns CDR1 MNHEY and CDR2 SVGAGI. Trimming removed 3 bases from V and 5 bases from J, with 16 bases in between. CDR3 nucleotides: TGTGCCAGCAGTTATCTAGGAGGGAGTGGTACTGAAGCTTTCTTT. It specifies CASSYLGGSGTEAFF.

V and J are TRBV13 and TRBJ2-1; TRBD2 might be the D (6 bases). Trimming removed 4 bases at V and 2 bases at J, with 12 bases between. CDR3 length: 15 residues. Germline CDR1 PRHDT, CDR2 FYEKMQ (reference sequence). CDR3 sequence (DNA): TGTGCCAGCAGCTCGGACTACACTACCTACAATGAGCAGTTCTTC. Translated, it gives CASSSDYTTYNEQFF.

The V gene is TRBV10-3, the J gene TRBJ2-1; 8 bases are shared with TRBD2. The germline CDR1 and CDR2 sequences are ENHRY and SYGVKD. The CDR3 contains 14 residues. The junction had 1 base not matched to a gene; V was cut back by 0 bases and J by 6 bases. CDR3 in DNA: TGTGCCATCAGTGAGTCTCTAGCGGGCAATGAGCAGTTCTTC. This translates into CAISESLAGNEQFF.

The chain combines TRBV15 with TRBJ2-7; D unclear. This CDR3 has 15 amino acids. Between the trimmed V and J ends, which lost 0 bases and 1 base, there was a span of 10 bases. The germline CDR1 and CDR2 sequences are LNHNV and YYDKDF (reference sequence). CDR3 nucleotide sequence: TGTGCCACCAGCAGAGACTTCTCCCTTTCCTACGAGCAGTACTTC. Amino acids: CATSRDFSLSYEQYF.

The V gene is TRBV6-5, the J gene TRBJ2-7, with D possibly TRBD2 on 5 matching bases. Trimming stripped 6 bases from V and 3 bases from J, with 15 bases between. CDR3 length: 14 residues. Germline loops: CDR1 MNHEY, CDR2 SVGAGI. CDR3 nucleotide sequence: TGTGCCAGCAGCCATTTAGAGCGGAGCTACGAGCAGTACTTC. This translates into CASSHLERSYEQYF.

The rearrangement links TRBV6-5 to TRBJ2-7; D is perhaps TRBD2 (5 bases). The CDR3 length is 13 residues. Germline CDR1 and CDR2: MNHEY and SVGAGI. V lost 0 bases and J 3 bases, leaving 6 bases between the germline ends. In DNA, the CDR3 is TGTGCCAGCAGTTACTCTAGCGTCTACGAGCAGTACTTC. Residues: CASSYSSVYEQYF.

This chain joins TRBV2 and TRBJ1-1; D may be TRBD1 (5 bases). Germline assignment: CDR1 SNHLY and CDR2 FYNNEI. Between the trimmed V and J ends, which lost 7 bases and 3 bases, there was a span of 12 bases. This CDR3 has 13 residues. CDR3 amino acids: CASIGTGDTEAFF. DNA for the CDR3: TGTGCCAGCATAGGGACTGGGGACACTGAAGCTTTCTTT.

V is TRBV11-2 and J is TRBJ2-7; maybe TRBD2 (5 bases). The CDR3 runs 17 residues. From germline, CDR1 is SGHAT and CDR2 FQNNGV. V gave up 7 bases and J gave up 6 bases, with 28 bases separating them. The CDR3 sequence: CASTPAGASEGLGEQYF. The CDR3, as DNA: TGTGCCAGCACCCCCGCAGGAGCGTCAGAGGGCTTGGGCGAGCAGTACTTC.

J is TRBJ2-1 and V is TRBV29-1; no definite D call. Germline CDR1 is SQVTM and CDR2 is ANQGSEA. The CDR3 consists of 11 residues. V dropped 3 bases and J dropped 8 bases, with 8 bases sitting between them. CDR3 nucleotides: TGCAGCGTTGAGTCAGGTGATGAGCAGTTCTTC. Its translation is CSVESGDEQFF.

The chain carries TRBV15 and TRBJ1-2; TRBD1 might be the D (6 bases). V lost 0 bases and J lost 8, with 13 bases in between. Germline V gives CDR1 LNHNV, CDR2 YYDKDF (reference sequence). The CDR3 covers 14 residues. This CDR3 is CATSRDRGAWGYTF. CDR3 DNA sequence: TGTGCCACCAGCAGAGACAGGGGCGCCTGGGGCTACACCTTC.

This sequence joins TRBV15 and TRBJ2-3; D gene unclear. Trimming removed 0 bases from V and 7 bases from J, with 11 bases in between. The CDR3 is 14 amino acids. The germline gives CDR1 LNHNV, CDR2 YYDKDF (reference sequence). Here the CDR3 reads CATSRESTRHTQYF. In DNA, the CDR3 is TGTGCCACCAGCAGAGAGTCGACTCGCCATACGCAGTATTTT.